The rows below give T cell receptor beta chains drawn from one sample of a study of cytomegalovirus exposure and HLA in healthy donors. Clones were read by immunoSEQ multiplex PCR, and TCRdb kept only the in-frame ones, dropping some. This sample has approximately 86,000 clones, with less than 85% found just once. Sample: PBMCs. The receptor set was obtained from a man aged 40-50 years in good health and CMV-seropositive. Both conserved end residues are part of each CDR3. A D gene is named only where the DNA matches it firmly. Clone sizes are given selectively: once, few, many, or a class where the clone is expanded.

CDR3 protein: CASSERFANTEAFF
CDR3 DNA: TGTGCCAGCAGTGAACGGTTTGCAAACACTGAAGCTTTCTTT
D gene: NA
clone size: NA
J gene: TRBJ1-1
V gene: TRBV6-1

CDR3 protein: CASTQGFEIGNTIYF
CDR3 DNA: TGTGCCAGCACCCAGGGTTTTGAGATTGGAAACACCATATATTTT
D gene: NA
clone size: NA
J gene: TRBJ1-3
V gene: TRBV5-6

CDR3 protein: CASSLGRAVSYEQYF
CDR3 DNA: TGTGCCAGCAGCTTGGGGAGAGCCGTCTCCTACGAGCAGTACTTC
D gene: NA
clone size: NA
J gene: TRBJ2-7
V gene: TRBV5-5

CDR3 protein: CASSLRQGVGNTIYF
CDR3 DNA: TGTGCCAGCTCACTCCGACAGGGGGTAGGAAACACCATATATTTT
D gene: TRBD1
clone size: few
J gene: TRBJ1-3
V gene: TRBV18

CDR3 protein: CASSLGTGYGYTF
CDR3 DNA: TGTGCCAGCAGCTTGGGGACAGGTTATGGCTACACCTTC
D gene: TRBD1
clone size: NA
J gene: TRBJ1-2
V gene: TRBV11-2

CDR3 protein: CASSEVVGQGREPQHF
CDR3 DNA: TGTGCCAGCAGTGAAGTAGTCGGACAGGGGAGGGAGCCCCAGCATTTT
D gene: TRBD1
clone size: NA
J gene: TRBJ1-5
V gene: TRBV6-1

CDR3 protein: CASSLGDRGLHEQYF
CDR3 DNA: TGCGCCAGCAGCTTGGGGGACAGGGGATTACACGAGCAGTACTTC
D gene: TRBD1
clone size: NA
J gene: TRBJ2-7
V gene: TRBV5-1

CDR3 protein: CASSEGLAGGISYNEQFF
CDR3 DNA: TGTGCCAGCAGTGAGGGACTAGCGGGGGGAATATCCTACAATGAGCAGTTCTTC
D gene: TRBD2
clone size: NA
J gene: TRBJ2-1
V gene: TRBV2

CDR3 protein: CASSLPSSPQETQYF
CDR3 DNA: TGCGCCAGCAGCCTCCCCAGTAGCCCCCAAGAGACCCAGTACTTC
D gene: NA
clone size: NA
J gene: TRBJ2-5
V gene: TRBV5-1

CDR3 protein: CASTGGPSGANVLTF
CDR3 DNA: TGTGCCAGCACGGGAGGTCCGTCTGGGGCCAACGTCCTGACTTTC
D gene: TRBD2
clone size: NA
J gene: TRBJ2-6
V gene: TRBV7-2

CDR3 protein: CASSYGPDRTDTQYF
CDR3 DNA: TGCGCCAGCAGCTATGGCCCCGACAGGACAGATACGCAGTATTTT
D gene: NA
clone size: NA
J gene: TRBJ2-3
V gene: TRBV5-1

CDR3 protein: CASSLALDYGYTF
CDR3 DNA: TGTGCCAGCAGCTTGGCTCTAGACTATGGCTACACCTTC
D gene: NA
clone size: NA
J gene: TRBJ1-2
V gene: TRBV5-4

CDR3 protein: CASSQEGLAGGKETQYF
CDR3 DNA: TGTGCCAGCAGCCAAGAGGGACTAGCGGGAGGGAAAGAGACCCAGTACTTC
D gene: TRBD2
clone size: NA
J gene: TRBJ2-5
V gene: TRBV4-2

CDR3 protein: CASSSKRGTYNEQFF
CDR3 DNA: TGTGCCAGCAGCTCCAAGCGGGGGACTTACAATGAGCAGTTCTTC
D gene: TRBD2
clone size: NA
J gene: TRBJ2-1
V gene: TRBV11-3

CDR3 protein: CASSHTGTNQPQHF
CDR3 DNA: TGTGCCAGCAGCCACACAGGGACCAATCAGCCCCAGCATTTT
D gene: NA
clone size: NA
J gene: TRBJ1-5
V gene: TRBV14

CDR3 protein: CASSTDRDRGSYEQYF
CDR3 DNA: TGTGCCAGCTCAACCGACCGGGACAGGGGATCCTACGAGCAGTACTTC
D gene: TRBD1
clone size: NA
J gene: TRBJ2-7
V gene: TRBV18

CDR3 protein: CASSLSGGPSTDTQYF
CDR3 DNA: TGTGCCAGCAGCCTTAGCGGGGGTCCTAGCACAGATACGCAGTATTTT
D gene: TRBD2
clone size: NA
J gene: TRBJ2-3
V gene: TRBV7-6